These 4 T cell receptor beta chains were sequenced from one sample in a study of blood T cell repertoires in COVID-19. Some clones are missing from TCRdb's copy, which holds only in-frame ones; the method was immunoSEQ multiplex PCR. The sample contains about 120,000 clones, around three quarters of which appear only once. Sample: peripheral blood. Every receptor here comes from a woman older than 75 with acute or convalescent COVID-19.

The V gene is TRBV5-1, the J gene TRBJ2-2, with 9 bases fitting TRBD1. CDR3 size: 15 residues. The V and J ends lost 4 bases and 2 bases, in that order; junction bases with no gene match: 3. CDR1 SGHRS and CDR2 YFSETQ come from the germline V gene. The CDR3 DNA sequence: TGCGCCAGCAGCCCGGGACAGGGCAACACCGGGGAGCTGTTTTTT. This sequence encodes CASSPGQGNTGELFF. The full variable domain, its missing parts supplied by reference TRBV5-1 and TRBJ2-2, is KAGVTQTPRYLIKTRGQQVTLSCSPISGHRSVSWYQQTPGQGLQFLFEYFSETQRNKGNFPGRFSGRQFSNSRSEMNVSTLELGDSALYLCASSPGQGNTGELFFGEGSRLTVL.

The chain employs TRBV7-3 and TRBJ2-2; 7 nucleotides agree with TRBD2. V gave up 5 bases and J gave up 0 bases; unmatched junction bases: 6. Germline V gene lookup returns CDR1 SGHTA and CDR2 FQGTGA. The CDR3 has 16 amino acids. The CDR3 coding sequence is TGTGCCAGCAGCCTATACGGGGGGTCGAACACCGGGGAGCTGTTTTTT. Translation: CASSLYGGSNTGELFF.

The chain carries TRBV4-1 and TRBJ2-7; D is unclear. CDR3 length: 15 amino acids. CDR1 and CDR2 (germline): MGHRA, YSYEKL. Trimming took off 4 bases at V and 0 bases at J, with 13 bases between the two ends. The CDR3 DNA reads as TGCGCCAGCAGCCTCATCTGGGCCTCCTCCTACGAGCAGTACTTC. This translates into CASSLIWASSYEQYF.

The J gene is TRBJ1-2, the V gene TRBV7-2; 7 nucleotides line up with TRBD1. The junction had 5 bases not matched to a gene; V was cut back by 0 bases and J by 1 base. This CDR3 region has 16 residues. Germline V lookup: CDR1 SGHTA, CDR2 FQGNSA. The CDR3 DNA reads TGTGCCAGCAGCTTAGCTGGGACAGCTCGTAACTATGGCTACACCTTC. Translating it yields CASSLAGTARNYGYTF. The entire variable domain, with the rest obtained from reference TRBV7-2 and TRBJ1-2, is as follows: GAGVSQSPSNKVTEKGKDVELRCDPISGHTALYWYRQSLGQGLEFLIYFQGNSAPDKSGLPSDRFSAERTGGSVSTLTIQRTQQEDSAVYLCASSLAGTARNYGYTFGSGTRLTVV.